The 20 T cell receptor beta chains below were found in one sample sequenced in a study of PD-1 blockade in classical Hodgkin lymphoma. Assay: immunoSEQ multiplex PCR; the TCRdb copy retains only in-frame clones and omits some. The table lists 9,500 to 12,000 clones, around 82% of them singletons, with around 42% in the top ten. Every patient relapsed after autologous stem cell transplantation, and brentuximab vedotin exposure varied. The investigators isolated CD8+ T cells from thawed PBMCs using magnetic negative selection. Sequenced here: CD8+ T cells from blood, sampled at baseline. All receptors come from a human donor with classical Hodgkin lymphoma.

This clone was seen only a few times. The chain carries TRBV11-2 and TRBJ2-7; D might be TRBD1 (5 bases). Trimming stripped 1 base from V and 0 bases from J, with 10 bases between. The CDR3 is 15 amino acids. Germline V lookup: CDR1 SGHAT, CDR2 FQNNGV. CDR3 amino acids: CASSLAAGISYEQYF. The CDR3 DNA follows: TGTGCCAGCAGCTTAGCCGCAGGGATCTCCTACGAGCAGTACTTC.

The V and J genes are TRBV2 and TRBJ1-2, with TRBD1 identical over 8 bases. With 3 bases clipped from V and 7 bases from J, the junction kept 4 bases outside the gene matches. The CDR3 totals 13 residues. Germline CDR1 and CDR2: SNHLY and FYNNEI. The CDR3 DNA is TGTGCCAGCAGTGACGCCAGGGGGCTTGGCTACACCTTC. This translates into CASSDARGLGYTF.

The V gene is TRBV13, the J gene TRBJ1-5, with 7 nucleotides matching TRBD1. V lost 4 bases, J lost 7 bases, and 10 bases stayed unmatched. CDR1 PRHDT and CDR2 FYEKMQ come from the germline V gene (reference sequence). This CDR3 comprises 15 residues. The CDR3, as DNA: TGTGCCAGCAGCTCAGGACAGGAAGTCGGGCAGCCCCAGCATTTT. Translating gives CASSSGQEVGQPQHF.

The V gene is TRBV11-2, the J gene TRBJ2-2; a possible D gene is TRBD2 (6 bases). Trimming cost V 4 bases and J 1 base, with 7 bases left between them. Germline-derived CDR1 and CDR2 are SGHAT and FQNNGV. The CDR3 is made up of 14 amino acids. CDR3 protein: CASSWGLNTGELFF. For the CDR3, the DNA is TGTGCCAGCAGCTGGGGACTGAACACCGGGGAGCTGTTTTTT.

The chain couples TRBV28 to TRBJ2-1; D remains ambiguous. Germline assignment: CDR1 MDHEN and CDR2 SYDVKM. There are 12 residues in the CDR3. V was pared by 1 base and J by 4 bases, with 2 bases between. The CDR3 loop reads CASSLYYNEQFF. CDR3 in DNA: TGTGCCAGCAGTTTATATTACAATGAGCAGTTCTTC.

This CDR3 is CASSETLPGLAGVEQFF. DNA of the CDR3: TGTGCCAGCAGTGAAACCTTACCGGGACTAGCGGGAGTTGAGCAGTTCTTC. The J gene is TRBJ2-1, the V gene TRBV2; TRBD2 matches at 14 bases. J gave up 9 bases and V 2 bases, and 9 bases lay outside the gene matches. CDR3 length: 17 residues. CDR1 and CDR2 from the germline V gene are SNHLY and FYNNEI. The whole variable domain, filled in from reference TRBV2 and TRBJ2-1, reads EPEVTQTPSHQVTQMGQEVILRCVPISNHLYFYWYRQILGQKVEFLVSFYNNEISEKSEIFDDQFSVERPDGSNFTLKIRSTKLEDSAMYFCASSETLPGLAGVEQFFGPGTRLTVL.

V usage is TRBV10-3 and J usage is TRBJ2-1; 11 bases are a match to TRBD2. V lost 2 bases and J lost 0; bases outside the gene matches: 6. The germline V gene encodes CDR1 ENHRY and CDR2 SYGVKD. This CDR3 is 18 amino acids long. CDR3 in amino acids: CAISEGTSGTSSYNEQFF. CDR3 nucleotide sequence: TGTGCCATCAGTGAGGGGACTAGCGGAACAAGCTCCTACAATGAGCAGTTCTTC.

This sequence joins TRBV7-9 and TRBJ1-2; 8 nucleotides line up with TRBD1. CDR3 length: 18 amino acids. Germline assignment: CDR1 SEHNR and CDR2 FQNEAQ (reference sequence). V shed 4 bases and J 4 bases; nucleotides not matched to a gene: 17. Here the CDR3 reads CASSSPLPKGQDVYGYTF. CDR3 sequence (DNA): TGTGCCAGCAGCTCCCCGCTGCCCAAGGGACAGGATGTCTATGGCTACACCTTC.

The V and J genes are TRBV4-1 and TRBJ2-7, with TRBD1 as a possible D gene (6 bases). Germline CDR1 and CDR2: MGHRA and YSYEKL. With 0 bases removed from V and 0 bases from J, the gap between germline ends came to 9 bases. This CDR3 has 15 residues. The DNA for the CDR3 is TGCGCCAGCAGCCAAGATCAAGGGGGCTCCTACGAGCAGTACTTC. It specifies CASSQDQGGSYEQYF.

V and J are TRBV27 and TRBJ1-1; possibly TRBD1 for D (5 bases). The V gene's germline CDR1 is MNHEY and CDR2 SMNVEV (reference sequence). The V gene lost 3 bases and the J gene lost 7 bases, with 18 bases spanning the gap. CDR3 size: 15 residues. CDR3: CASSFTGWNLDEAFF. The CDR3 DNA follows: TGTGCCAGCAGTTTCACAGGCTGGAATCTGGATGAAGCTTTCTTT.

V usage is TRBV28 and J usage is TRBJ2-7, with D possibly being TRBD1 or TRBD2 (6 bases each). The germline gives CDR1 MDHEN, CDR2 SYDVKM. The CDR3 loop spans 13 amino acids. Trimming removed 3 bases from V and 5 bases from J, with 11 bases in between. The CDR3 is CASSFSGANEQYF. For the CDR3, the DNA is TGTGCCAGCAGTTTTTCGGGGGCCAACGAGCAGTACTTC.

The gene calls are TRBV6-5 and TRBJ2-1, with a weak D call TRBD1 (5 bases). This CDR3 spans 14 amino acids. CDR1 and CDR2 from the germline V gene are MNHEY and SVGAGI. Trimming left V 5 bases short and J 7 bases short, with 15 bases between. The CDR3 protein is CASSQGQIGNEQFF. The CDR3 region has the DNA TGTGCCAGCAGTCAGGGCCAGATAGGGAATGAGCAGTTCTTC.

This clone was detected only once. The chain links TRBV11-2 to TRBJ2-7, with TRBD2 matching 9 bases. CDR3 length: 18 amino acids. Germline V gives CDR1 SGHAT, CDR2 FQNNGV. Trimming removed 3 bases from V and 7 bases from J; junction bases left unmatched: 19. CDR3 sequence (DNA): TGTGCCAGCAGCTTCGGCACCAACAAGCGGGAGGTCACTCAGGAGCAGTACTTC. Translation gives CASSFGTNKREVTQEQYF.

The gene calls are TRBV5-6 and TRBJ2-5; D gene unclear. V was trimmed by 5 bases and J by 2 bases, leaving 10 bases between them. CDR1 SGHDT and CDR2 YYEEEE come from the germline V gene. The CDR3 covers 13 residues. The CDR3 reads CASSSDIQETQYF. CDR3 DNA: TGTGCCAGCAGTTCCGACATACAAGAGACCCAGTACTTC.

The rearrangement uses TRBV4-3 and TRBJ2-7; the match to TRBD1 covers 11 bases. This CDR3 comprises 15 residues. Germline V gives CDR1 LGHNA, CDR2 YSLEER. Germline trimming cut 4 bases from V and 2 bases from J; bases unmatched to any gene: 4. The CDR3 sequence: CASSPGQGGTYEQYF. CDR3 bases: TGCGCCAGCAGCCCGGGACAGGGGGGTACCTACGAGCAGTACTTC.

CDR3 DNA sequence: TGTGCCAGTAGTAGCCCATGGGACAGGGGAGTCTATGGCTACACCTTC. It codes for CASSSPWDRGVYGYTF. The chain is built from TRBV19 and TRBJ1-2, with 10 nucleotides matching TRBD1. Germline-derived CDR1 and CDR2 are LNHDA and SQIVND (reference sequence). This CDR3 region has 16 residues. After removal of 4 bases from V and 4 bases from J, the junction contained 9 bases not matched to a gene.

The chain recombines TRBV2 with TRBJ2-5; 10 bases line up with TRBD1. The CDR3 length is 16 residues. After removal of 4 bases from V and 5 bases from J, the junction contained 10 bases not matched to a gene. Germline assignment: CDR1 SNHLY and CDR2 FYNNEI. The CDR3 loop is CASSGTRQGAAETQYF. The CDR3 DNA reads as TGTGCCAGCAGTGGGACCCGACAGGGGGCTGCGGAGACCCAGTACTTC.

The chain links TRBV11-2 to TRBJ1-6; no firm D call. V shed 2 bases and J shed 6 bases, with 8 bases lying between them. Germline loops: CDR1 SGHAT, CDR2 FQNNGV. The CDR3 totals 14 residues. DNA of the CDR3: TGTGCCAGCAGCTTATGGACCGGTAATTCACCCCTCCACTTT. Protein: CASSLWTGNSPLHF.

This rearrangement joins TRBV7-9 to TRBJ2-5; no firm D call. There are 14 residues in the CDR3. CDR1 is SEHNR, CDR2 FQNEAQ, per germline (reference sequence). V was cut by 1 base and J by 1 base, with 7 bases left in between. CDR3 residues: CASSLDLSQETQYF. In DNA form, the CDR3 reads TGTGCCAGCAGCTTAGATCTGAGCCAAGAGACCCAGTACTTC. The full variable domain, in which reference TRBV7-9 and TRBJ2-5 provide the parts outside the CDR3, is DTGVSQNPRHKITKRGQNVTFRCDPISEHNRLYWYRQTLGQGPEFLTYFQNEAQLEKSRLLSDRFSAERPKGSFSTLEIQRTEQGDSAMYLCASSLDLSQETQYFGPGTRLLVL.

The CDR3: CASSRQKPEAFF. The CDR3 DNA reads TGTGCCAGCAGCCGACAGAAACCTGAAGCTTTCTTT. This chain joins TRBV7-9 and TRBJ1-1; D is possibly TRBD1 (5 bases). This CDR3 is built from 12 residues. Germline-derived CDR1 and CDR2 are SEHNR and FQNEAQ (reference sequence). The germline V and J ends were trimmed by 5 bases and 6 bases, with 10 bases remaining between them. The full variable domain, in which reference TRBV7-9 and TRBJ1-1 provide the parts outside the CDR3, is DTGVSQNPRHKITKRGQNVTFRCDPISEHNRLYWYRQTLGQGPEFLTYFQNEAQLEKSRLLSDRFSAERPKGSFSTLEIQRTEQGDSAMYLCASSRQKPEAFFGQGTRLTVV.